The clone carrying this T cell receptor beta chain occurred many times. Its matching antigen is unknown. This sample is part of a study of T-cell reconstitution after alpha-beta-depleted transplantation in children. For TCRbeta, the library was prepared with unique molecular identifiers. TCRdb re-called the PCR reads with MiXCR, one entry per CDR3 protein. The sample has about 440,000 distinct CDR3 sequences, about 45% seen once. Trimming took 4 bases from V and 1 from J; bases not matched to a gene: 9. The CDR3 has 16 residues. Study-level results: Several hundred expanded graft clones reportedly were the source of alpha-beta T cells about two months after transplant. Surviving recipient T cells and thymic progenitors underlay high day-60 TCRbeta diversity in some patients. The authors attributed T-cell counts and diversity one year after transplant mostly to newly produced T cells.

This material consisted of PBMCs, taken before TCRalphabeta/CD19-depleted stem cell transplant. The V gene is TRBV12-3 or TRBV12-4, the J gene TRBJ1-2; TRBD1 matches at 7 bases. This clonotype was obtained from a girl aged 2-9 years with aplastic anemia, due to receive a stem cell transplant. The CDR3 DNA is TGTGCCAGCAGTTCACCGGGACAGAACATTAACTATGGCTACACCTTC. The encoded protein is CASSSPGQNINYGYTF.